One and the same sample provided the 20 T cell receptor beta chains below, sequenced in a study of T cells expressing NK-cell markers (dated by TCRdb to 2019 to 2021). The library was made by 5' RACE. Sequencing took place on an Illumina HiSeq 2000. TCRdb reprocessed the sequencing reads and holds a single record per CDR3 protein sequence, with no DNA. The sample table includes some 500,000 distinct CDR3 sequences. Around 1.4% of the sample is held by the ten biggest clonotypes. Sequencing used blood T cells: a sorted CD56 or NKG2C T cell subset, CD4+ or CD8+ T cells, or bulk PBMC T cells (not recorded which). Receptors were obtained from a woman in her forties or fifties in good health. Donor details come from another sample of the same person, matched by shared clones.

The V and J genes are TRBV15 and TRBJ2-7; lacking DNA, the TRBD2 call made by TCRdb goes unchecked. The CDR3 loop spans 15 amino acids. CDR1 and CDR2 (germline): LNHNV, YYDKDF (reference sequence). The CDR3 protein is CATSTLLAGLYEQYF.

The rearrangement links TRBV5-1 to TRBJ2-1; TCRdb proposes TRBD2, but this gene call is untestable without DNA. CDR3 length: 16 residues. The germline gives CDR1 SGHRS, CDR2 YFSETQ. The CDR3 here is CASNEGRAPLGSEQFF.

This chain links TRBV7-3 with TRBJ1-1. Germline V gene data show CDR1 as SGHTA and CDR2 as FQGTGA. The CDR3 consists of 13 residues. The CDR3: CASLGAGLTEAFF.

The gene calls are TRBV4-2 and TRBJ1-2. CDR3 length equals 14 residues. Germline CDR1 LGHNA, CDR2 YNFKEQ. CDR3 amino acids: CASSQEAHNYGYTF.

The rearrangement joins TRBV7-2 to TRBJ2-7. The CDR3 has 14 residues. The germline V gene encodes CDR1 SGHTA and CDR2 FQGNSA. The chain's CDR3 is CASSLRSRNVGQYF.

The CDR3 is CASTGPYGYTF. The rearrangement uses TRBV28 and TRBJ1-2; the D call from TCRdb, TRBD1, cannot be confirmed without DNA. CDR1 is MDHEN and CDR2 is SYDVKM in the germline V gene. The CDR3 is made up of 11 amino acids.

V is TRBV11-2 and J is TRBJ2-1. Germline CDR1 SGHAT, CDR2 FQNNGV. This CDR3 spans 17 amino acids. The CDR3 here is CASSGITTRTAYNEQFF.

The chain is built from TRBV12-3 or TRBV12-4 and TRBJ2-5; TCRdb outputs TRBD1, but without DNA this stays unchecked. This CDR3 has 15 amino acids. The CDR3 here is CASSGTGSGLETQYF.

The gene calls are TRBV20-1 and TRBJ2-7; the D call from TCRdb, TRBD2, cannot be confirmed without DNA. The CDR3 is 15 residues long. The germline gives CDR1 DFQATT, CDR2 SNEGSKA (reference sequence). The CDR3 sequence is CSARTTSGRSYEQYF.

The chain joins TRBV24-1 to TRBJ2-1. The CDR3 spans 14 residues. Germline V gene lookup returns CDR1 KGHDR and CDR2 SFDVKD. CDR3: CATSDPTLANEQFF.

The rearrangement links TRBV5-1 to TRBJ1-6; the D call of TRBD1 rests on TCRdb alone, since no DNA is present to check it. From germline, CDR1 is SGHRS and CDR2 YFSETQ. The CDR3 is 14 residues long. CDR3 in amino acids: CASSLLNQGSPLHF. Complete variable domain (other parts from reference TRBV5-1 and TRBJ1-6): KAGVTQTPRYLIKTRGQQVTLSCSPISGHRSVSWYQQTPGQGLQFLFEYFSETQRNKGNFPGRFSGRQFSNSRSEMNVSTLELGDSALYLCASSLLNQGSPLHFGNGTRLTVT.

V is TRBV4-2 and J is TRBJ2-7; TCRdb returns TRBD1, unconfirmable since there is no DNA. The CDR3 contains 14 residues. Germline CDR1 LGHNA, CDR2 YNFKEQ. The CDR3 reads CASSKDRELGEQYF.

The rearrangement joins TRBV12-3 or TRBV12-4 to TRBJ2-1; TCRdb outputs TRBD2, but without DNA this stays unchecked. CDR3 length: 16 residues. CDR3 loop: CASSPPGLAGLNEQFF.

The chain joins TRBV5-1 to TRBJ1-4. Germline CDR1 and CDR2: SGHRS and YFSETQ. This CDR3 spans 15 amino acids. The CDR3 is CASSLAGGSGEKLFF. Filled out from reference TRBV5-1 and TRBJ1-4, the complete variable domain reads KAGVTQTPRYLIKTRGQQVTLSCSPISGHRSVSWYQQTPGQGLQFLFEYFSETQRNKGNFPGRFSGRQFSNSRSEMNVSTLELGDSALYLCASSLAGGSGEKLFFGSGTQLSVL.

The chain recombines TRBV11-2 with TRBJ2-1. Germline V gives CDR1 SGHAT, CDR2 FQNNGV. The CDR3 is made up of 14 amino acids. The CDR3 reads CASSLDFTESEQFF.

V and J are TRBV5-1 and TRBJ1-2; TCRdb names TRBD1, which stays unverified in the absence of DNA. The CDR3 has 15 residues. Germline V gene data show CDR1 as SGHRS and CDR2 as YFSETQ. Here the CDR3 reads CASSLSGQGSDGYTF.

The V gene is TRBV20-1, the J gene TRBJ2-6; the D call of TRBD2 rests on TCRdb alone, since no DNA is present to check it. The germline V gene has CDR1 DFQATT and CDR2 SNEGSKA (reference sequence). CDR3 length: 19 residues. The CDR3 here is CSARDPLGSPNSGANVLTF.

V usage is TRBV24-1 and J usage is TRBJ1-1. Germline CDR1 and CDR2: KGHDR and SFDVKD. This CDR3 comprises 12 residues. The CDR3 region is CATSDWPIGAFF.

The CDR3: CASSSPGLAGMYEQFF. The genes are TRBV12-3 or TRBV12-4 and TRBJ2-1; there is no DNA to check the TCRdb D call of TRBD2. The CDR3 runs to 16 residues.

CDR3 loop: CASSNNPTRDRVYSEQFF. The J gene is TRBJ2-1, the V gene TRBV21-1; TCRdb indicates TRBD1, and absent DNA this call remains unverified. TRBV21-1 is a documented pseudogene. The CDR3 runs to 18 residues.